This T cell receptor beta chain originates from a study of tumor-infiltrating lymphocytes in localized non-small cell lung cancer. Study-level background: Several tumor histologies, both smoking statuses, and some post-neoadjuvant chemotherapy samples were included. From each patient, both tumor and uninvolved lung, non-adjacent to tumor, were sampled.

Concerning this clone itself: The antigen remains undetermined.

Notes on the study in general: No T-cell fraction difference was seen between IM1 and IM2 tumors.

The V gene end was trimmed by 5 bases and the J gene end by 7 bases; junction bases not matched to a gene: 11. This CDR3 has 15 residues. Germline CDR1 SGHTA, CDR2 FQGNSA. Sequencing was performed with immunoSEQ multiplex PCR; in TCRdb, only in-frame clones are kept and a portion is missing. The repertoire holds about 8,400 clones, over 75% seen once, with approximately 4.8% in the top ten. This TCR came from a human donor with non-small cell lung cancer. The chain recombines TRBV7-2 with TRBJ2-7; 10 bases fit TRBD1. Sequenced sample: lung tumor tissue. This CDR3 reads CASSLRQGAVTEQYF. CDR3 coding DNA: TGTGCCAGCAGCCTCAGACAGGGGGCAGTGACGGAGCAGTACTTC.